One and the same sample provided the 25 T cell receptor beta chains below, sequenced in a study of Ad26.COV2.S vaccination and SARS-CoV-2 variants. Treatment indicated: around 19 received Ad26.COV2.S at low or high dose, single or two shots; roughly five received placebo; per-sample allocation not given. The samples date from day 63 after the first vaccine or placebo injection. Produced via immunoSEQ multiplex PCR; TCRdb's table is partial and in-frame only. The table lists approximately 350,000 clones, 80% to 90% of them singletons, with around 3.7% in the top ten. The starting material was peripheral blood, obtained in a trial of Ad26.COV2.S vaccine versus placebo. The receptors were gathered from a person between 18 and 60 years old who received the Ad26.COV2.S COVID-19 vaccine or a placebo.

The chain links TRBV10-3 to TRBJ2-1; weak D call: TRBD1 (5 bases). V was cut by 4 bases and J by 6 bases, with 13 bases left in between. CDR1 is ENHRY, CDR2 SYGVKD, per germline. The CDR3 covers 14 residues. CDR3 residues: CAISVEGDINEQFF. CDR3 nucleotide sequence: TGTGCCATCAGTGTTGAAGGGGATATCAATGAGCAGTTCTTC.

This chain uses TRBV7-3 with TRBJ2-3, with a weak D call TRBD1 (6 bases). V lost 5 bases and J 2 bases, leaving 11 bases between the germline ends. Looked up from germline, CDR1 is SGHTA and CDR2 is FQGTGA. The CDR3 covers 14 residues. The CDR3 nucleotides read TGTGCCAGCAGCATGGGGGCCGCCACAGATACGCAGTATTTT. This encodes CASSMGAATDTQYF.

V and J are TRBV27 and TRBJ2-7; D perhaps matches TRBD1 (7 bases). The CDR3 sequence is 14 residues long. Looked up from germline, CDR1 is MNHEY and CDR2 is SMNVEV (reference sequence). V was pared by 4 bases and J by 3 bases, with 13 bases between. The CDR3 loop is CASSSGGFFYEQYF. The CDR3 bases are TGTGCCAGCAGTTCAGGGGGGTTCTTCTACGAGCAGTACTTC.

The chain joins TRBV2 to TRBJ2-1; TRBD1 matches at 11 bases. Trimming cost V 4 bases and J 7 bases; bases outside gene matches: 6. Per germline, CDR1 SNHLY and CDR2 FYNNEI. The CDR3 contains 15 residues. The CDR3 reads CASSAGTGGLNEQFF. In DNA form, the CDR3 reads TGTGCCAGCAGTGCCGGGACAGGGGGATTGAATGAGCAGTTCTTC.

V usage is TRBV11-2 and J usage is TRBJ1-4, with a possible D match to TRBD1 (6 bases). Germline V gene sequence: CDR1 SGHAT, CDR2 FQNNGV. V was cut by 6 bases and J by 4 bases, with 18 bases left in between. This CDR3 has 16 residues. CDR3 DNA: TGTGCCAGCAGGGAGGAAACAGGGCCCAGTAATGAAAAACTGTTTTTT. Protein product: CASREETGPSNEKLFF.

This clone was recorded only once. This chain connects TRBV14 to TRBJ1-4; D gene uncertain. The CDR3 contains 14 residues. The germline CDR1 and CDR2 sequences are SGHDN and FVKESK. V dropped 4 bases and J dropped 3 bases, with 9 bases sitting between them. Here the CDR3 reads CASSPRISNEKLFF. The CDR3 DNA is TGTGCCAGCAGCCCCAGGATATCTAATGAAAAACTGTTTTTT.

The V call is TRBV4-1, the J call TRBJ2-3; D remains unclear. This CDR3 is built from 14 residues. Trimming shortened V by 3 bases and J by 3 bases, and 10 bases separated the two germline ends. CDR1 is MGHRA, CDR2 YSYEKL, per germline. Written as DNA, the CDR3 is TGCGCCAGCAGCCATGAACGAGCGACAGATACGCAGTATTTT. It encodes CASSHERATDTQYF.

This clone turned up a few times. V gene TRBV30 combines with J gene TRBJ1-5, with TRBD1 matching 8 bases. The CDR3 totals 14 residues. Germline values: CDR1 GTSNPN, CDR2 SVGIG (reference sequence). V trimming: 2 bases; J trimming: 4 bases; junction bases outside the gene matches: 4. The CDR3 reads CAWSLGQGNQPQHF. DNA of the CDR3: TGTGCCTGGAGTCTCGGACAGGGAAATCAGCCCCAGCATTTT.

There are a few counts of this clone. The chain has TRBV5-6 and TRBJ1-4; 7 nucleotides agree with TRBD1. There are 13 residues in the CDR3. J was trimmed by 4 bases and V by 5 bases; bases with no gene match: 2. Germline V gene lookup returns CDR1 SGHDT and CDR2 YYEEEE. CDR3: CASRGQHNEKLFF. The CDR3 nucleotides read TGTGCCAGCAGGGGACAGCATAATGAAAAACTGTTTTTT. The full variable domain, with the rest looked up from reference TRBV5-6 and TRBJ1-4, is DAGVTQSPTHLIKTRGQQVTLRCSPKSGHDTVSWYQQALGQGPQFIFQYYEEEERQRGNFPDRFSGHQFPNYSSELNVNALLLGDSALYLCASRGQHNEKLFFGSGTQLSVL.

The V gene is TRBV9, the J gene TRBJ1-6, with 10 positions matching TRBD1. V dropped 6 bases and J dropped 8; count of bases not matched to a gene: 5. The germline CDR1 and CDR2 sequences are SGDLS and YYNGEE. The length of the CDR3 is 14 residues. CDR3 protein: CASTGGQGHSPLHF. In nucleotides, the CDR3 is TGTGCCAGCACGGGGGGACAGGGGCATTCACCCCTCCACTTT.

The rearrangement links TRBV11-3 to TRBJ2-1, with 10 bases aligning to TRBD2. Germline CDR1 SGHNT, CDR2 YENEEA. With 0 bases clipped from V and 5 bases from J, the junction kept 7 bases outside the gene matches. This CDR3 has 17 amino acids. In DNA form, the CDR3 reads TGTGCCAGCAGCTTAGATGGGGCAGCGGGGGGGAACAATGAGCAGTTCTTC. It is translated as CASSLDGAAGGNNEQFF.

The chain has TRBV28 and TRBJ1-5; no clear D. This CDR3 comprises 12 residues. Germline assignment: CDR1 MDHEN and CDR2 SYDVKM. Trimming left V 6 bases short and J 5 bases short, with 8 bases between. The CDR3 protein is CASRRQYQPQHF. The DNA of the CDR3 is TGTGCCAGCAGGCGCCAGTATCAGCCCCAGCATTTT.

The chain uses TRBV5-1 and TRBJ2-1; TRBD2 aligns across 8 bases. This CDR3 is 15 amino acids long. With V trimmed by 5 bases and J by 4 bases, 8 bases remained unmatched. Germline CDR1 is SGHRS and CDR2 is YFSETQ. CDR3: CASRKAGASYNEQFF. CDR3 in DNA: TGCGCCAGCAGAAAAGCGGGGGCCTCATACAATGAGCAGTTCTTC.

This clone has just one count. The chain is built from TRBV9 and TRBJ1-4; a possible D gene is TRBD1 (5 bases). The CDR3 runs to 14 residues. CDR1 and CDR2 (germline): SGDLS, YYNGEE. V gave up 0 bases and J gave up 8 bases, with 11 bases separating them. Here the CDR3 reads CASSVGQGREKLFF. Here the CDR3 DNA reads TGTGCCAGCAGCGTAGGTCAGGGCCGCGAAAAACTGTTTTTT.

The rearrangement joins TRBV19 to TRBJ1-5, with TRBD1 identical over 9 bases. Germline CDR1 reads LNHDA; CDR2 reads SQIVND (reference sequence). The V gene end was trimmed by 10 bases and the J gene end by 0 bases; junction bases not matched to a gene: 7. The CDR3 length is 15 residues. The CDR3 nucleotides are TGTGCCACCCCTAAGGGACAGGGTAGCAATCAGCCCCAGCATTTT. Its translation is CATPKGQGSNQPQHF.

The CDR3 protein is CASSPRQSNSPLHF. The CDR3 nucleotides are TGTGCCAGCTCACCGAGACAGAGCAATTCACCCCTCCACTTT. This chain joins TRBV18 and TRBJ1-6, with D possibly matching TRBD1 (5 bases). The germline V gene has CDR1 KGHSH and CDR2 LQKENI. The CDR3 contains 14 residues. Trimming stripped 3 bases from V and 7 bases from J, with 10 bases between. Full variable domain (rest looked up from reference TRBV18 and TRBJ1-6): NAGVMQNPRHLVRRRGQEARLRCSPMKGHSHVYWYRQLPEEGLKFMVYLQKENIIDESGMPKERFSAEFPKEGPSILRIQQVVRGDSAAYFCASSPRQSNSPLHFGNGTRLTVT.

V is TRBV6-2 or TRBV6-3 and J is TRBJ1-3; D gene uncertain. Between the trimmed V and J ends, which lost 6 bases and 0 bases, there was a span of 18 bases. Germline V gene sequence: CDR1 MNHEY, CDR2 SVGEGT. CDR3 length: 17 amino acids. CDR3 sequence (DNA): TGTGCCAGCAGCCCGGCGTGGGGTCGCTTCTCTGGAAACACCATATATTTT. Amino acid sequence: CASSPAWGRFSGNTIYF.

This chain uses TRBV5-1 with TRBJ2-5, with 11 nucleotides matching TRBD2. CDR1 and CDR2 from the germline V gene are SGHRS and YFSETQ. The ends lost 0 bases at V and 1 base at J; junction bases unmatched: 5. This CDR3 region has 17 residues. CDR3 in DNA: TGCGCCAGCAGCTTGGGGGCTAGCGGGGGGCCCCAAGAGACCCAGTACTTC. This encodes CASSLGASGGPQETQYF. The variable domain in full, completed from reference TRBV5-1 and TRBJ2-5, reads KAGVTQTPRYLIKTRGQQVTLSCSPISGHRSVSWYQQTPGQGLQFLFEYFSETQRNKGNFPGRFSGRQFSNSRSEMNVSTLELGDSALYLCASSLGASGGPQETQYFGPGTRLLVL.

The J gene is TRBJ2-1, the V gene TRBV9; 14 bases are shared with TRBD2. CDR1 and CDR2 from the germline V gene are SGDLS and YYNGEE. With 4 bases clipped from V and 9 bases from J, the junction kept 3 bases outside the gene matches. The CDR3 contains 14 residues. For the CDR3, the DNA is TGTGCCAGCAGCACTGGACTAGCGGGGGGTGAGCAGTTCTTC. Its translation: CASSTGLAGGEQFF.

V and J are TRBV3-1 (or the pseudogene TRBV3-2) and TRBJ2-3, with TRBD2 identical over 7 bases. Per the germline V gene, CDR1 is LGHDT and CDR2 is YNNKEL (reference sequence). Trimming cost V 4 bases and J 9 bases; bases outside gene matches: 10. This CDR3 region has 14 residues. CDR3 DNA: TGTGCCAGCAGCCTCATGGGAGGGGCGGACACGCAGTATTTT. Translation: CASSLMGGADTQYF.

This clone has only a few counts. This sequence joins TRBV19 and TRBJ2-7, with 8 bases matching TRBD1. CDR3 length equals 13 residues. Losses at the gene ends were 5 bases for V and 5 bases for J; bases not matched to a gene: 5. Germline CDR1 LNHDA, CDR2 SQIVND (reference sequence). The CDR3 DNA reads TGTGCCAGTAGTGGAGACAGGGGCCACGAGCAGTACTTC. Amino acids: CASSGDRGHEQYF.

This clone is a singleton in its sample. V gene TRBV5-1 combines with J gene TRBJ1-1; D unresolved. The CDR3 is 13 amino acids. V was trimmed by 6 bases and J by 0 bases, leaving 9 bases between them. The germline gives CDR1 SGHRS, CDR2 YFSETQ. The CDR3 DNA sequence: TGCGCCAGCATGCAGGAATTGAACACTGAAGCTTTCTTT. Its protein product is CASMQELNTEAFF.

J is TRBJ2-7 and V is TRBV4-3; D uncertain. V lost 4 bases and J 1 base, leaving 11 bases between the germline ends. The CDR3 extends over 14 amino acids. Germline lookup yields CDR1 LGHNA and CDR2 YSLEER. The CDR3 nucleotides are TGCGCCAGCAGCCCAGGCCAGAATTCCTACGAGCAGTACTTC. Its protein product is CASSPGQNSYEQYF.

This chain joins TRBV6-2 or TRBV6-3 and TRBJ1-1, with 10 bases aligning to TRBD1. The CDR3 runs to 16 residues. Trimming at V came to 6 bases and at J to 6 bases, leaving 13 bases not matched to a gene. Looked up from germline, CDR1 is MNHEY and CDR2 is SVGEGT. CDR3: CASSRGTGAPLAEAFF. Written as DNA, the CDR3 is TGTGCCAGCAGCCGCGGGACAGGGGCCCCCCTTGCTGAAGCTTTCTTT.

The chain uses TRBV29-1 and TRBJ1-1; TRBD1 agrees at 10 bases. The V and J ends lost 7 bases and 1 base, in that order; junction bases with no gene match: 3. CDR3 length: 13 amino acids. Looked up from germline, CDR1 is SQVTM and CDR2 is ANQGSEA. The CDR3 loop is CSARTGGNTEAFF. DNA of the CDR3: TGCAGCGCCAGGACAGGGGGGAACACTGAAGCTTTCTTT.